This entry lists 28 T cell receptor beta chains sequenced from one sample in a study of cytomegalovirus exposure and HLA in healthy donors. A multiplex PCR was run with 60 Vbeta primers and 13 Jbeta primers. The protocol was immunoSEQ multiplex PCR, while the TCRdb copy is restricted to in-frame clones and leaves out a portion. The data hold some 170,000 clones, with under 9.5% observed a single time. Source material: PBMCs. These receptors were taken from a woman in her 30s in good health and CMV-seropositive.

This clone was seen more than once but under ten times. The chain links TRBV13 to TRBJ2-7; D is unresolved. This CDR3 comprises 15 residues. Between the trimmed V and J ends, which lost 5 bases and 3 bases, there was a span of 17 bases. Per the germline V gene, CDR1 is PRHDT and CDR2 is FYEKMQ (reference sequence). CDR3 DNA sequence: TGTGCCAGCAGCCAAATAAGCGCGCCCAACTACGAGCAGTACTTC. Translated: CASSQISAPNYEQYF.

This clone was observed a handful of times. The chain recombines TRBV11-2 with TRBJ1-4, with 10 nucleotides matching TRBD1. V trimming: 8 bases; J trimming: 7 bases; junction bases outside the gene matches: 7. This CDR3 is 14 amino acids long. The V gene's germline CDR1 is SGHAT and CDR2 FQNNGV. CDR3 nucleotide sequence: TGTGCCAGCCATAGGGACAGGGGTAGTGAAAAACTGTTTTTT. Its protein is CASHRDRGSEKLFF.

Remarks on this clone: Different DNA sequences within this sample yield the same CDR3. The chain is built from TRBV5-1 and TRBJ2-7; no reliable D call. Germline V gives CDR1 SGHRS, CDR2 YFSETQ. V lost 4 bases to trimming and J lost 0 bases, with 5 bases between them. The length of the CDR3 is 12 residues. The CDR3 DNA is TGCGCCAGCAGCCTGTCCTCCTACGAGCAGTACTTC. Encoded protein: CASSLSSYEQYF.

The J gene is TRBJ2-1, the V gene TRBV6-5; weak D call: TRBD2 (6 bases). The germline V gene encodes CDR1 MNHEY and CDR2 SVGAGI. The CDR3 is 14 amino acids. Trimming removed 2 bases from V and 5 bases from J, with 10 bases in between. CDR3 loop: CASSYGGPNNEQFF. CDR3 sequence (DNA): TGTGCCAGCAGTTACGGAGGGCCAAACAATGAGCAGTTCTTC.

This chain connects TRBV7-9 to TRBJ2-3, with TRBD2 identical over 9 bases. Germline loops: CDR1 SEHNR, CDR2 FQNEAQ (reference sequence). The CDR3 has 16 amino acids. The V and J ends lost 3 bases and 4 bases, in that order; junction bases with no gene match: 8. The CDR3 DNA reads TGTGCCAGCAGCTTCTCCTTAGCGGGGGCAGCAGATACGCAGTATTTT. It is translated as CASSFSLAGAADTQYF.

This clone was seen more than once but under ten times. The chain combines TRBV11-2 with TRBJ2-1, with D maybe TRBD2 (6 bases). The CDR3 contains 17 residues. The V gene lost 4 bases and the J gene lost 2 bases, with 18 bases spanning the gap. Germline CDR1 is SGHAT and CDR2 is FQNNGV. The CDR3 is CASSSRIAGTPYNEQFF. CDR3 coding DNA: TGTGCCAGCAGCTCTAGGATTGCGGGAACCCCCTACAATGAGCAGTTCTTC.

In its sample, this clone was seen a few times. This chain links TRBV7-2 with TRBJ2-1; TRBD1 is a possible D gene (5 bases). V was trimmed by 4 bases and J by 11 bases, leaving 12 bases between them. This CDR3 spans 12 amino acids. The germline CDR1 and CDR2 sequences are SGHTA and FQGNSA. CDR3 bases: TGTGCCAGCAGCTCAGTGGGGCTCAAGCAGTTCTTC. It is translated as CASSSVGLKQFF.

The chain joins TRBV2 to TRBJ1-5; the D is unclear. Germline V lookup: CDR1 SNHLY, CDR2 FYNNEI. Deletions cut 6 bases from V and 6 bases from J, with 27 bases between. The CDR3 has 18 residues. The CDR3 nucleotides read TGTGCCAGCAGCGAGAAGGGCGATGGTCCGGGAATAGGTCAGCCCCAGCATTTT. It yields the protein CASSEKGDGPGIGQPQHF.

This clone was detected only a few times. The rearrangement uses TRBV5-3 and TRBJ1-5; tentative D call: TRBD1 (6 bases). TRBV5-3 falls under the ORF class, with uncertain function. Trimming removed 2 bases from V and 2 bases from J, with 17 bases in between. The CDR3 is 17 amino acids. The CDR3, as DNA: TGTGCCAGAAGCTTCCGGACCAGGGGTAGCGGCAATCAGCCCCAGCATTTT. Residues: CARSFRTRGSGNQPQHF.

This chain links TRBV6-1 with TRBJ1-2; TRBD1 matches at 8 bases. Per the germline V gene, CDR1 is MNHNS and CDR2 is SASEGT. The CDR3 has 13 amino acids. The junction had 4 bases not matched to a gene; V was cut back by 5 bases and J by 5 bases. In DNA form, the CDR3 reads TGTGCCAGCAGTAAGGACAGGGTTTATGGCTACACCTTC. Its translation: CASSKDRVYGYTF.

This clone was observed a handful of times. The V and J genes are TRBV30 and TRBJ2-3; D perhaps matches TRBD1 (6 bases). The germline CDR1 and CDR2 sequences are GTSNPN and SVGIG (reference sequence). The CDR3 consists of 16 residues. Trimming removed 0 bases from V and 2 bases from J, with 15 bases in between. The CDR3 bases are TGTGCCTGGAGTGTTTTTATGACAGGCTCCACAGATACGCAGTATTTT. It codes for CAWSVFMTGSTDTQYF.

The sample holds a few counts of this clone. V is TRBV5-4 and J is TRBJ2-1; 10 bases line up with TRBD2. The germline CDR1 and CDR2 sequences are SGHNT and YYREEE (reference sequence). CDR3 length: 16 residues. After removal of 4 bases from V and 7 bases from J, the junction contained 11 bases not matched to a gene. This CDR3 is CASSAKLAGRYNEQFF. CDR3 coding DNA: TGTGCCAGCAGCGCCAAACTAGCGGGAAGGTATAATGAGCAGTTCTTC.

This clone was observed a few times. The chain has TRBV19 and TRBJ1-4; 8 bases fit TRBD1. Germline V gives CDR1 LNHDA, CDR2 SQIVND (reference sequence). V was pared by 5 bases and J by 8 bases, with 10 bases of the junction left unmatched. The CDR3 runs 15 residues. CDR3 sequence: CASSSLDRAGEKLFF. The CDR3 DNA follows: TGTGCCAGTAGTTCTCTGGACAGGGCGGGCGAAAAACTGTTTTTT.

V gene TRBV27 combines with J gene TRBJ2-7; 10 bases match TRBD1. CDR3 length: 16 amino acids. Germline V gene data show CDR1 as MNHEY and CDR2 as SMNVEV (reference sequence). J was trimmed by 2 bases and V by 6 bases; bases with no gene match: 10. CDR3 DNA sequence: TGTGCCAGCAGCGCCCTCACCGGGACAGGGGCCTACGAGCAGTACTTC. Its protein is CASSALTGTGAYEQYF.

This clone was counted a few times. The genes are TRBV11-2 and TRBJ1-2, with D possibly matching TRBD1 (5 bases). The CDR3 extends over 14 amino acids. The V end was cut by 1 base, the J end by 8 bases, with 14 bases between. The germline gives CDR1 SGHAT, CDR2 FQNNGV. CDR3 nucleotides: TGTGCCAGCAGCTTAGGACTGACAGTTAGAGGCTACACCTTC. Translated: CASSLGLTVRGYTF.

This chain connects TRBV7-8 to TRBJ2-1; D is unclear. The CDR3 loop spans 13 amino acids. Germline V lookup: CDR1 SGHVS, CDR2 FQNEAQ. Between the trimmed V and J ends, which lost 1 base and 2 bases, there was a span of 3 bases. The CDR3 loop reads CASSLGAYNEQFF. CDR3 nucleotide sequence: TGTGCCAGCAGCTTAGGAGCCTACAATGAGCAGTTCTTC. Based on the CDR3 plus reference TRBV7-8 and TRBJ2-1, the full variable domain is GAGVSQSPRYKVAKRGQDVALRCDPISGHVSLFWYQQALGQGPEFLTYFQNEAQLDKSGLPSDRFFAERPEGSVSTLKIQRTQQEDSAVYLCASSLGAYNEQFFGPGTRLTVL.

In its sample, this clone was seen many times. The chain recombines TRBV2 with TRBJ2-3; TRBD1 aligns across 10 bases. CDR3 length: 14 residues. Trimming took 6 bases from V and 4 from J; bases not matched to a gene: 4. Germline V lookup: CDR1 SNHLY, CDR2 FYNNEI. The CDR3 protein is CASRGGQGPDTQYF. CDR3 coding DNA: TGTGCCAGCAGGGGGGGACAGGGGCCAGATACGCAGTATTTT.

The genes are TRBV10-2 and TRBJ1-4; 10 bases fit TRBD1. Germline V lookup: CDR1 WSHSY, CDR2 SAAADI. CDR3 size: 16 residues. Germline trimming cut 5 bases from V and 0 bases from J; bases unmatched to any gene: 3. The CDR3 nucleotides are TGCGCCAGCAGTTGGACAGGGGGACCAACTAATGAAAAACTGTTTTTT. Its protein product is CASSWTGGPTNEKLFF.

The V call is TRBV6-5, the J call TRBJ2-5, with D uncertain. CDR1 is MNHEY, CDR2 SVGAGI, per germline. V lost 0 bases and J 1 base, leaving 9 bases between the germline ends. This CDR3 spans 15 amino acids. The CDR3 spells CASSYSPYLQETQYF. CDR3 coding DNA: TGTGCCAGCAGTTACTCGCCCTACCTCCAAGAGACCCAGTACTTC.

The rearrangement joins TRBV5-6 to TRBJ2-2; 8 positions match TRBD2. CDR3 size: 15 residues. Germline V CDR1 and CDR2: SGHDT, YYEEEE. J gave up 3 bases and V 2 bases, and 3 bases lay outside the gene matches. CDR3 protein: CASSLLAEYTGELFF. The DNA for the CDR3 is TGTGCCAGCAGCTTACTAGCGGAATACACCGGGGAGCTGTTTTTT.

The chain joins TRBV5-1 to TRBJ1-1, with no clear D. The CDR3 is 14 residues long. V lost 4 bases and J lost 5, with 15 bases in between. The V gene's germline CDR1 is SGHRS and CDR2 YFSETQ. In DNA, the CDR3 is TGCGCCAGCAGCCCACGGGTTGGTGGAACTGAAGCTTTCTTT. This codes for CASSPRVGGTEAFF.

This chain connects TRBV5-8 to TRBJ2-1; 9 bases fit TRBD1. The CDR3 runs to 17 residues. The J segment lost 0 bases and the V segment lost 3 bases, leaving 7 bases of the junction unmatched. Germline-derived CDR1 and CDR2 are SGHTS and YDEGEE. CDR3 sequence: CASSSGKDRGSYNEQFF. The CDR3 nucleotides read TGTGCCAGCAGCTCAGGGAAGGACAGGGGCTCCTACAATGAGCAGTTCTTC.

J is TRBJ2-3 and V is TRBV5-8, with D maybe TRBD1 (5 bases). CDR1 and CDR2 (germline): SGHTS, YDEGEE. There are 14 residues in the CDR3. The ends were cut back, 3 bases at V and 2 bases at J, with 10 bases in the middle. CDR3 in DNA: TGTGCCAGCAGCTCCCTGGGGCACACAGATACGCAGTATTTT. Protein: CASSSLGHTDTQYF.

The chain couples TRBV5-1 to TRBJ2-4; no clear D gene. V shed 4 bases and J shed 0 bases, with 17 bases lying between them. The CDR3 contains 17 residues. Germline CDR1 and CDR2: SGHRS and YFSETQ. The CDR3 region has the DNA TGCGCCAGCAGCCTGGATTTTAGAGCTGTAGCCAAAAACATTCAGTACTTC. This codes for CASSLDFRAVAKNIQYF. The whole variable domain, filled in from reference TRBV5-1 and TRBJ2-4, reads KAGVTQTPRYLIKTRGQQVTLSCSPISGHRSVSWYQQTPGQGLQFLFEYFSETQRNKGNFPGRFSGRQFSNSRSEMNVSTLELGDSALYLCASSLDFRAVAKNIQYFGAGTRLSVL.

This clone has just a few counts. The V call is TRBV4-2, the J call TRBJ2-5; D is unclear. Germline loops: CDR1 LGHNA, CDR2 YNFKEQ. V was pared by 1 base and J by 4 bases, with 13 bases between. The CDR3 is 15 residues long. The DNA of the CDR3 is TGTGCCAGCAGCCAAGCCCCTCTACAGAGAGAGACCCAGTACTTC. This sequence encodes CASSQAPLQRETQYF.

The table lists this clone with a few counts. The CDR3 sequence is CATTDGGWGNTEAFF. The CDR3 nucleotides read TGTGCCACCACGGACGGAGGTTGGGGGAACACTGAAGCTTTCTTT. The chain combines TRBV6-1 with TRBJ1-1; D ambiguous. Trimming took 10 bases from V and 1 from J, leaving 19 bases between them. Germline-derived CDR1 and CDR2 are MNHNS and SASEGT. The CDR3 length is 15 residues.

This clone was picked up a small number of times. The rearrangement uses TRBV27 and TRBJ2-7; the D gene is possibly TRBD2 (5 bases). Germline CDR1 and CDR2: MNHEY and SMNVEV (reference sequence). The V and J ends lost 8 bases and 1 base respectively, with 12 bases between them. This CDR3 contains 13 residues. As DNA, the CDR3 is TGTGCCAGCTCGGAGGCTGCGTCCTACGAGCAGTACTTC. Translation gives CASSEAASYEQYF.

The genes are TRBV9 and TRBJ1-6; no reliable D call. CDR1 and CDR2 (germline): SGDLS, YYNGEE. V was clipped by 2 bases and J by 6 bases, with 3 bases between them. This CDR3 region has 12 residues. CDR3 residues: CASSVRNSPLHF. CDR3 DNA: TGTGCCAGCAGCGTGCGTAATTCACCCCTCCACTTT. The variable domain in full, with the rest retrieved from reference TRBV9 and TRBJ1-6, is DSGVTQTPKHLITATGQRVTLRCSPRSGDLSVYWYQQSLDQGLQFLIQYYNGEERAKGNILERFSAQQFPDLHSELNLSSLELGDSALYFCASSVRNSPLHFGNGTRLTVT.